The T cell receptor beta chain under discussion was sequenced for a study of beta chain features in type 1 diabetes. Study-wide context: Sorted cells from all samples, numbering 100 million to 120 million, were examined.

This clone was seen a few times. Its specificity is unknown. Study-wide results and caveats: Type 1 diabetes patients showed a moderate but significant shortening of TCRB CDR3s in all four CD4+ subsets. The study found that naive, central memory and Treg TCRB repertoires appeared more similar in patients than in healthy donors.

Germline loops: CDR1 MNHEY, CDR2 SMNVEV (reference sequence). V was pared by 3 bases and J by 1 base, with 12 bases between. This CDR3 is 15 amino acids long. What was sequenced were expressed TCRB transcripts, since all of the isolated RNA had been reverse transcribed. Approximately 3.6 million reads was the average for naive, central memory and regulatory T cell samples. The data were produced by immunoSEQ multiplex PCR, yet TCRdb's version contains in-frame clones alone and is incomplete. The data show 150,000 to 200,000 clones, roughly 9% seen once. The specimen was central memory CD4+ T cells from blood. The chain recombines TRBV27 with TRBJ1-2, with no clear D. This clonotype was obtained from a woman under 40 with type 1 diabetes. The CDR3 nucleotides read TGTGCCAGCAGTTTGAATGCCGGGGTTAACTATGGCTACACCTTC. Translated: CASSLNAGVNYGYTF.